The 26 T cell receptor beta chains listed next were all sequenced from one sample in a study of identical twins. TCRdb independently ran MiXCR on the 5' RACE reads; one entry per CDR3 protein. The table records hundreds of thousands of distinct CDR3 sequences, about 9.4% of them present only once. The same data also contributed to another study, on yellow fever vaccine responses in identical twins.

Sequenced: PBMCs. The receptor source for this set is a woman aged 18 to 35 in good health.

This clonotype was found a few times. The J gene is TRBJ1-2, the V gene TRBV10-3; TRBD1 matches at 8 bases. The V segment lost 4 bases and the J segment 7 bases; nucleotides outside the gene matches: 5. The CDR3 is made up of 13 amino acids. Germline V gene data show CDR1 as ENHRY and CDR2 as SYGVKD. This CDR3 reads CAISGVQGGGYTF. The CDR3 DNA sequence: TGTGCCATCAGTGGAGTACAGGGGGGTGGCTACACCTTC.

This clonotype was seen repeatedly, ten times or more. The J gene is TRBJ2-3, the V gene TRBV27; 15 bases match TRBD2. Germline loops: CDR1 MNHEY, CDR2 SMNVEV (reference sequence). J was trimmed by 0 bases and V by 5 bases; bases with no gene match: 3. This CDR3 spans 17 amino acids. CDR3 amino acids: CASSLGLAGGSTDTQYF. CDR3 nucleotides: TGTGCCAGCAGTCTGGGACTAGCGGGAGGTAGCACAGATACGCAGTATTTT.

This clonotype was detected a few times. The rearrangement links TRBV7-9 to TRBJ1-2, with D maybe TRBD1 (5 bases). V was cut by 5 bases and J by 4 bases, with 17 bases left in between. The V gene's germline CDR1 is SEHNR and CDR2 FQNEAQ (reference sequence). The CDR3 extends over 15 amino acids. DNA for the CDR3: TGTGCCAGCAGCCCCTTCGGGGCAGGATCCTATGGCTACACCTTC. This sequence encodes CASSPFGAGSYGYTF.

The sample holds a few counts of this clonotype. The CDR3 DNA is TGTGCCAGCCGGACCACAGGAGAATACGAGCAGTACTTC. As protein: CASRTTGEYEQYF. The gene calls are TRBV6-1 and TRBJ2-7; TRBD1 is a possible D gene (5 bases). Trimming stripped 8 bases from V and 4 bases from J, with 15 bases between. CDR3 length equals 13 residues. The germline CDR1 and CDR2 sequences are MNHNS and SASEGT.

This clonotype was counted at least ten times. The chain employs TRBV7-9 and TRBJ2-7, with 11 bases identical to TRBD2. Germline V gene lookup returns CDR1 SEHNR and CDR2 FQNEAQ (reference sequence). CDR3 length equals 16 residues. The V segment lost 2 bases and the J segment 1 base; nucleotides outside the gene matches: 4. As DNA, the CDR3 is TGTGCCAGCAGCTTACTACTAGCGGGAGATTCCTACGAGCAGTACTTC. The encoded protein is CASSLLLAGDSYEQYF.

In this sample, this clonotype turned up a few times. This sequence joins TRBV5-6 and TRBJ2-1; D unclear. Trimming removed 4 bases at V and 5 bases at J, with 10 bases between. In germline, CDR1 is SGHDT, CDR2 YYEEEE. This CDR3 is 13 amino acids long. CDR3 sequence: CASSPTLNNEQFF. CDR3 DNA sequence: TGTGCCAGCAGCCCCACCCTCAACAATGAGCAGTTCTTC.

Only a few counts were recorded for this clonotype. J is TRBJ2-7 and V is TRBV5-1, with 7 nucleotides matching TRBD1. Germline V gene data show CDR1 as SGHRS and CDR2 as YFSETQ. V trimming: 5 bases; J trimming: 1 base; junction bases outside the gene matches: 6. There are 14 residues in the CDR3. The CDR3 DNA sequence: TGCGCCAGCAGAGCGTCAGGGGGTTCCTACGAGCAGTACTTC. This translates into CASRASGGSYEQYF.

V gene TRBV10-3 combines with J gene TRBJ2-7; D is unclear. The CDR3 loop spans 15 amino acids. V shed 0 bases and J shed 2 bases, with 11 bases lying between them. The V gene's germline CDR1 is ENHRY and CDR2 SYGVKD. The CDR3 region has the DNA TGTGCCATCAGTGAGTCCACAGCCATCACCTACGAGCAGTACTTC. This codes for CAISESTAITYEQYF.

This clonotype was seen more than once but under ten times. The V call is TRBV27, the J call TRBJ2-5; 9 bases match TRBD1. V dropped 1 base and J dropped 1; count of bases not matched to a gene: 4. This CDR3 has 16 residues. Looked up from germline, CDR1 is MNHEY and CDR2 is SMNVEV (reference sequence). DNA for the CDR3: TGTGCCAGCAGTTTATTAGTGACAGGGGGCCAAGAGACCCAGTACTTC. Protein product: CASSLLVTGGQETQYF.

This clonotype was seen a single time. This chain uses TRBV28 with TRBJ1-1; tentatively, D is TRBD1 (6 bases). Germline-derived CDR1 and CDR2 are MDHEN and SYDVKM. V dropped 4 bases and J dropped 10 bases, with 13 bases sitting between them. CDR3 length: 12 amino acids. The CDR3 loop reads CASSSTGNLAFF. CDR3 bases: TGTGCCAGCAGTTCCACAGGGAATTTAGCTTTCTTT.

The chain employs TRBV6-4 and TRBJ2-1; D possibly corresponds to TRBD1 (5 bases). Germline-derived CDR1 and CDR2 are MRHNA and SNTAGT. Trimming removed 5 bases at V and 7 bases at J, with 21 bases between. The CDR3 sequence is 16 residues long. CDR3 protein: CASSPHLRDSRNEQFF. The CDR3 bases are TGTGCCAGCAGTCCCCACCTCCGTGACAGTAGGAATGAGCAGTTCTTC.

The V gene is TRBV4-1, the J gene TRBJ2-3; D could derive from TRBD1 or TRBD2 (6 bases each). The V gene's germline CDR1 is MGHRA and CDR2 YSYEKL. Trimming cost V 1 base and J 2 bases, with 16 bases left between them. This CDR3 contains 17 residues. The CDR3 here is CASSQGGPGTSTDTQYF. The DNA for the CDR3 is TGCGCCAGCAGCCAAGGGGGGCCTGGGACTTCCACAGATACGCAGTATTTT.

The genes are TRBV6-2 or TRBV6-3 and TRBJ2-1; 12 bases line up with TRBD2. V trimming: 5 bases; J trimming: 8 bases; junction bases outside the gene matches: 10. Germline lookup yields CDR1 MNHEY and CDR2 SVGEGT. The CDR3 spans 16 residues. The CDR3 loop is CASSLLAGGGYYEQFF. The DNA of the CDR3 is TGTGCCAGCAGTCTACTAGCGGGAGGAGGTTACTATGAGCAGTTCTTC.

CDR3 coding DNA: TGTGCCAGCAGCCCCCCGGGGGTTTCCTACGAGCAGTACTTC. It translates to CASSPPGVSYEQYF. V usage is TRBV6-2 or TRBV6-3 and J usage is TRBJ2-7; D may be TRBD2 (6 bases). V gave up 6 bases and J gave up 1 base, with 13 bases separating them. The CDR3 spans 14 residues. Germline V gives CDR1 MNHEY, CDR2 SVGEGT.

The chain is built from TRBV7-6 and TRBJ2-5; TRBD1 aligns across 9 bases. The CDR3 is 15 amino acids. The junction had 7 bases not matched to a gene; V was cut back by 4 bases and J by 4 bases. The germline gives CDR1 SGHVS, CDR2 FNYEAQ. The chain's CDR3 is CASSSGQGRGETQYF. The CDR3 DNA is TGTGCCAGCAGCTCCGGACAGGGGAGGGGAGAGACCCAGTACTTC. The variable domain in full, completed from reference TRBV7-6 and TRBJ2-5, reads GAGVSQSPRYKVTKRGQDVALRCDPISGHVSLYWYRQALGQGPEFLTYFNYEAQQDKSGLPNDRFSAERPEGSISTLTIQRTEQRDSAMYRCASSSGQGRGETQYFGPGTRLLVL.

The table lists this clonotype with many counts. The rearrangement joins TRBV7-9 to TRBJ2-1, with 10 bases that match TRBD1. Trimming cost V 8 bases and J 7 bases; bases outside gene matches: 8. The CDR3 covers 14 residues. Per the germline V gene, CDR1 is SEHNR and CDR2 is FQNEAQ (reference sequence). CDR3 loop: CASSRDRGDNEQFF. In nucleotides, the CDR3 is TGTGCCAGCTCCCGGGACAGGGGTGATAATGAGCAGTTCTTC.

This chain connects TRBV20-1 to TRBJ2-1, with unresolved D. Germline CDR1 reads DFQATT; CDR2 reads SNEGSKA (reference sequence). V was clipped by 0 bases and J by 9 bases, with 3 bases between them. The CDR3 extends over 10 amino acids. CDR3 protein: CSAREAEQFF. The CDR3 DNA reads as TGCAGTGCTAGAGAGGCTGAGCAGTTCTTC.

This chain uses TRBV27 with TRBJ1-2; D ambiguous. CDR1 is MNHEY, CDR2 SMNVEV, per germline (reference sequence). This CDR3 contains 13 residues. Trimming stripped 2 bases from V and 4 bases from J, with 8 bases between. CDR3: CASSLGRPYGYTF. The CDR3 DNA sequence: TGTGCCAGCAGTTTAGGCAGGCCCTATGGCTACACCTTC.

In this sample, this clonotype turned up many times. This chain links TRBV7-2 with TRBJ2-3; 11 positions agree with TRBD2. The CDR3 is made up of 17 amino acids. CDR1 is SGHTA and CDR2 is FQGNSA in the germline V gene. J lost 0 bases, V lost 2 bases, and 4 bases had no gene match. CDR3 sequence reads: CASSLLGTSGSTDTQYF. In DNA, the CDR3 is TGTGCCAGCAGCTTACTTGGGACTAGCGGTAGCACAGATACGCAGTATTTT.

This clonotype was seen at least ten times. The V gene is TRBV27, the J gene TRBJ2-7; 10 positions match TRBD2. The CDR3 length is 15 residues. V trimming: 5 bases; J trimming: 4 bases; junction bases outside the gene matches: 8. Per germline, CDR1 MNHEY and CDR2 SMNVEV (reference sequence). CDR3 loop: CASSPLAGVTYEQYF. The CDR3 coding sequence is TGTGCCAGCAGTCCCCTAGCGGGAGTCACTTACGAGCAGTACTTC.

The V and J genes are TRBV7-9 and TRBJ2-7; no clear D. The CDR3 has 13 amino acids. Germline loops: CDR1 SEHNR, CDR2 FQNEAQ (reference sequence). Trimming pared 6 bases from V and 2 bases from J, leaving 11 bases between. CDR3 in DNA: TGTGCCAGCAGTTACGACGGACCCTACGAGCAGTACTTC. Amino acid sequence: CASSYDGPYEQYF.

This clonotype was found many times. The CDR3 DNA reads as TGCGCCAGCAGCCAAGTTAGTGGTTCACCCCTCCACTTT. Translated: CASSQVSGSPLHF. This chain joins TRBV4-3 and TRBJ1-6; D is unresolved. Trimming stripped 1 base from V and 9 bases from J, with 7 bases between. The CDR3 runs 13 residues. Germline CDR1 LGHNA, CDR2 YSLEER.

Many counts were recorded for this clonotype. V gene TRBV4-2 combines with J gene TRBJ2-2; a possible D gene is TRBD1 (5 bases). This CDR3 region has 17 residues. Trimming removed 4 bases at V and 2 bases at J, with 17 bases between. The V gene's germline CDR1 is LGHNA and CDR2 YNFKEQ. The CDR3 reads CASSPLGQGLNTGELFF. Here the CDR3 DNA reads TGTGCCAGCAGCCCCCTTGGGCAGGGCCTTAACACCGGGGAGCTGTTTTTT.

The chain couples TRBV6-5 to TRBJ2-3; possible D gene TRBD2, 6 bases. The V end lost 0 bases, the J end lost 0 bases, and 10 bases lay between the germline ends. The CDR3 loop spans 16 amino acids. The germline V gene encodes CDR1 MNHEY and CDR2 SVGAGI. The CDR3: CASSYSPGTSTDTQYF. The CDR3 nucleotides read TGTGCCAGCAGTTACTCTCCCGGGACTAGCACAGATACGCAGTATTTT.

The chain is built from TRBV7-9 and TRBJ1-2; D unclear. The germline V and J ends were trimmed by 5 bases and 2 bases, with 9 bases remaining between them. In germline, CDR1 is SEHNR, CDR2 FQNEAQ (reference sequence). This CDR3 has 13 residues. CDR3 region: CASSPPGNYGYTF. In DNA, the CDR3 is TGTGCCAGCAGCCCGCCAGGCAACTATGGCTACACCTTC.

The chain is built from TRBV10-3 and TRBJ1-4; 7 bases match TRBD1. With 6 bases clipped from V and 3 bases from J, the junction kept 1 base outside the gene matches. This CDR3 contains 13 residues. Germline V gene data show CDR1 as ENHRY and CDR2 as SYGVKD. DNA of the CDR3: TGTGCCATCAGGCAGGGGGCTAATGAAAAACTGTTTTTT. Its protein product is CAIRQGANEKLFF.